The 3 T cell receptor beta chains below all came from one sample that was sequenced in a study of blood T cells in healthy people across ages. A second PCR, run for about 7 to 11 cycles, used a sample-barcoded 5' primer plus a J-beta primer mix. TCRdb re-analysed the 5' RACE reads in MiXCR, keeping a single row per CDR3 protein. The table records about 1.5 million distinct CDR3 sequences, 42% of them present only once. The sample was blood. The source is a woman in her late teens or twenties in good health.

The J gene is TRBJ1-1, the V gene TRBV20-1; 7 bases map to TRBD1. Germline values: CDR1 DFQATT, CDR2 SNEGSKA (reference sequence). After removal of 6 bases from V and 4 bases from J, the junction contained 11 bases not matched to a gene. This CDR3 has 14 amino acids. CDR3 sequence reads: CSAQDRSYFTEAFF. CDR3 DNA: TGCAGTGCCCAGGACAGGTCTTATTTCACTGAAGCTTTCTTT.

The gene calls are TRBV20-1 and TRBJ2-5; 9 nucleotides agree with TRBD1. Gene TRBJ2-7 matches the end of the DNA better, so the J call may be wrong. Germline values: CDR1 DFQATT, CDR2 SNEGSKA (reference sequence). The CDR3 has 14 amino acids. DNA for the CDR3: TGCAGTGCATACCGGGACAGGGAATTTCACGAGCAGTACTTC. Residues: CSAYRDREFHEQYF.

V gene TRBV10-3 combines with J gene TRBJ1-2, with D maybe TRBD1 (5 bases). The CDR3 loop spans 12 amino acids. In germline, CDR1 is ENHRY, CDR2 SYGVKD. V was cut by 11 bases and J by 2 bases, with 12 bases left in between. CDR3 in amino acids: CAVGTPNYGYTF. Written as DNA, the CDR3 is TGTGCCGTCGGGACTCCCAACTATGGCTACACCTTC.